The 6 T cell receptor beta chains reported below all come from one sample, sequenced in a study of shared clonotypes between healthy human individuals. Measured with immunoSEQ multiplex PCR; TCRdb has only the in-frame clones, and not every one. The sample lists millions of clones; around nine tenths were seen once. Material: naive CD4+ T cells sorted from blood. Documented subset: CD45RA+ positively selected. The receptors come from a man younger than 35 in good health.

The chain carries TRBV5-1 and TRBJ2-3; no reliable D call. CDR1 is SGHRS, CDR2 YFSETQ, per germline. The CDR3 consists of 12 residues. With 4 bases removed from V and 2 bases from J, the gap between germline ends came to 5 bases. Here the CDR3 DNA reads TGCGCCAGCAGCACTACCACAGATACGCAGTATTTT. Protein product: CASSTTTDTQYF.

CDR3 sequence reads: CSVVGTVDEQYF. CDR3 DNA sequence: TGCAGCGTTGTAGGGACAGTCGACGAGCAGTACTTC. This chain connects TRBV29-1 to TRBJ2-7, with 7 bases fitting TRBD1. Germline V gene data show CDR1 as SQVTM and CDR2 as ANQGSEA. This CDR3 spans 12 amino acids. J lost 5 bases, V lost 4 bases, and 5 bases had no gene match.

This chain joins TRBV27 and TRBJ2-1, with TRBD1 matching 7 bases. The V segment lost 6 bases and the J segment 3 bases; nucleotides outside the gene matches: 8. The CDR3 totals 15 residues. Germline V gene sequence: CDR1 MNHEY, CDR2 SMNVEV (reference sequence). The CDR3: CASSPDRSHYNEQFF. For the CDR3, the DNA is TGTGCCAGCAGCCCGGACAGGTCCCACTACAATGAGCAGTTCTTC.

V and J are TRBV6-5 and TRBJ1-5; 9 bases are shared with TRBD1. Looked up from germline, CDR1 is MNHEY and CDR2 is SVGAGI. CDR3 size: 16 residues. With V trimmed by 4 bases and J by 2 bases, 6 bases remained unmatched. The CDR3 nucleotides are TGTGCCAGCAGTTCCTACAGGGGGCTGGGCAATCAGCCCCAGCATTTT. This encodes CASSSYRGLGNQPQHF.

The gene calls are TRBV5-1 and TRBJ1-3, with 8 bases identical to TRBD1. J gave up 2 bases and V 3 bases, and 1 base lay outside the gene matches. CDR3 length: 14 amino acids. The germline gives CDR1 SGHRS, CDR2 YFSETQ. The CDR3 sequence: CASSWTGTGNTIYF. Here the CDR3 DNA reads TGCGCCAGCAGCTGGACAGGGACTGGAAACACCATATATTTT.

The genes are TRBV5-8 and TRBJ1-3, with 7 bases fitting TRBD1. V lost 5 bases to trimming and J lost 2 bases; unmatched junction nucleotides: 7. The CDR3 contains 15 residues. The germline V gene encodes CDR1 SGHTS and CDR2 YDEGEE. The CDR3 bases are TGTGCCAGCAGTCGGGACAGTGGAACTGGAAACACCATATATTTT. Amino acid sequence: CASSRDSGTGNTIYF.